The T cell receptor (beta chain) under discussion was sequenced for a study of T cells in Graves' hyperthyroidism and ophthalmopathy. The TCR beta CDR3 regions underwent amplification using RNA transcripts as the source. Primed by the HTBI set, a first-round RT-PCR was run on the TCR CDR3. TCRdb itself ran the multiplex PCR reads through MiXCR, one entry per CDR3 protein. The sample includes around 620,000 distinct CDR3 sequences, approximately 15% of them seen just once. Per the germline V gene, CDR1 is SEHNR and CDR2 is FQNEAQ (reference sequence). The length of the CDR3 is 19 residues. Trimming cost V 0 bases and J 5 bases; bases outside gene matches: 10. This clonotype was seen many times.

The sequence derives from a woman younger than 30 with Graves' ophthalmopathy. The V and J genes are TRBV7-9 and TRBJ2-7, with 16 positions matching TRBD2. The sample was blood. Here the CDR3 reads CASSLAPGTSGRAVNEQYF. The DNA of the CDR3 is TGTGCCAGCAGCTTAGCCCCCGGGACTAGCGGGAGGGCCGTCAACGAGCAGTACTTC.